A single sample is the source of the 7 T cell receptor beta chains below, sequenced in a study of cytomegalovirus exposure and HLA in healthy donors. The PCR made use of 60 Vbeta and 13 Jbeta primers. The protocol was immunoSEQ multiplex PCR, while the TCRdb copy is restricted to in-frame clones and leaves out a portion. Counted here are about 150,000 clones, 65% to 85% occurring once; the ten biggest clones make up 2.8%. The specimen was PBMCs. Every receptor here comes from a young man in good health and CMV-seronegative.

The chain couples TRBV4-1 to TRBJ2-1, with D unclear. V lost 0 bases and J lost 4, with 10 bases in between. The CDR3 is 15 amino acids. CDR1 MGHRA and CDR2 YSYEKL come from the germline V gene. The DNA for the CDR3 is TGCGCCAGCAGCCAAGATCTAGACCCTTACAATGAGCAGTTCTTC. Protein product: CASSQDLDPYNEQFF.

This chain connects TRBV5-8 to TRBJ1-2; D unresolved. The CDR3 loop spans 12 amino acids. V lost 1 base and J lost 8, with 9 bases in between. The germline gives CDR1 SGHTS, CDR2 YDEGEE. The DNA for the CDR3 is TGTGCCAGCAGCTTGTCAGGCCGGGGCTACACCTTC. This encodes CASSLSGRGYTF. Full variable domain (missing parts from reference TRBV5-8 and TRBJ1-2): EAGVTQSPTHLIKTRGQQATLRCSPISGHTSVYWYQQALGLGLQFLLWYDEGEERNRGNFPPRFSGRQFPNYSSELNVNALELEDSALYLCASSLSGRGYTFGSGTRLTVV.

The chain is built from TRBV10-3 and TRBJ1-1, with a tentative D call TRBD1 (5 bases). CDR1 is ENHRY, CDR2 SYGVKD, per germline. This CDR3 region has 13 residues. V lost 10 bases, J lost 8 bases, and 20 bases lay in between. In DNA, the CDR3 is TGTGCCACCGGGCCGGTTGGTAGGGGAGAAGCTTTCTTT. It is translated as CATGPVGRGEAFF.

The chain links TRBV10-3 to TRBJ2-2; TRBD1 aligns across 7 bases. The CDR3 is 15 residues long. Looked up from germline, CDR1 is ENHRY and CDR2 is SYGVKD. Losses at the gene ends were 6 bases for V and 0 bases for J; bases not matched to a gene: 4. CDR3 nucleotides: TGTGCCATCAGGACCGGGACAGCGAACACCGGGGAGCTGTTTTTT. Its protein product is CAIRTGTANTGELFF.

The CDR3 protein is CSVVVLLNTGELFF. CDR3 DNA: TGCAGCGTTGTAGTACTTTTGAACACCGGGGAGCTGTTTTTT. The rearrangement links TRBV29-1 to TRBJ2-2; D uncertain. CDR3 length: 14 amino acids. Trimming took 4 bases from V and 1 from J, leaving 10 bases between them. Looked up from germline, CDR1 is SQVTM and CDR2 is ANQGSEA.

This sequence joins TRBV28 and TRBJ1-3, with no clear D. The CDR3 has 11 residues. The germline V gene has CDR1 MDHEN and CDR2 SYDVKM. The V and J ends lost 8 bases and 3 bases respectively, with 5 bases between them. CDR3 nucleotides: TGTGCCAGCGGAGGTGGAAACACCATATATTTT. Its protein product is CASGGGNTIYF.

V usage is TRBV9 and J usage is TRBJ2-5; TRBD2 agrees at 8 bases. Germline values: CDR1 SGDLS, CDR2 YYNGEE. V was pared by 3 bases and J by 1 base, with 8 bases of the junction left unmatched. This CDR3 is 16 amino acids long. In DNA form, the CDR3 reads TGTGCCAGCAGCGGCACTAGCGGCTTTCCCCAAGAGACCCAGTACTTC. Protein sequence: CASSGTSGFPQETQYF.